This T cell receptor (beta chain) was found in a study of cytomegalovirus exposure and HLA in healthy donors. The CDR3 spans 15 residues. CDR1 is SEHNR and CDR2 is FQNEAQ in the germline V gene (reference sequence). J lost 7 bases, V lost 1 base, and 3 bases had no gene match. The PCR was carried out with 60 Vbeta primers and 13 Jbeta primers. Produced via immunoSEQ multiplex PCR; TCRdb's table is partial and in-frame only. The data show 150,000 to 200,000 clones, roughly 80% seen once. Donors were ostensibly healthy at sampling, although undocumented immune exposures were probable. The chain has TRBV7-9 and TRBJ1-4, with TRBD1 matching 10 bases. The sequence derives from a boy aged 5-17 years in good health and CMV-seronegative. The material sequenced was PBMCs. The CDR3 bases are TGTGCCAGCAGCTTAGTGGGACAGGGGCTTGAAAAACTGTTTTTT. Protein sequence: CASSLVGQGLEKLFF.